This paragraph covers one T cell receptor beta chain sequence. Assay: immunoSEQ multiplex PCR; the TCRdb copy retains only in-frame clones and omits some. This table holds approximately 2,800 clones, roughly 87% found once. This sample is drawn from a study of hypomethylating agent response in myelodysplastic syndrome. This sequence originates from a human donor with myelodysplastic syndrome. The specimen comprised bone marrow, sampled before or after starting hypomethylating agent treatment for myelodysplastic syndrome (not recorded which).

CDR3 sequence (DNA): TGTGCTAGTGGCGGACAGGCCTCTGGAAACACCATATATTTT. Translation gives CASGGQASGNTIYF. The V gene is TRBV12-5, the J gene TRBJ1-3; 7 bases are shared with TRBD1. The germline CDR1 and CDR2 sequences are LGHNT and FRNRAP. The V gene end was trimmed by 6 bases and the J gene end by 0 bases; junction bases not matched to a gene: 2. The CDR3 is 14 residues long.